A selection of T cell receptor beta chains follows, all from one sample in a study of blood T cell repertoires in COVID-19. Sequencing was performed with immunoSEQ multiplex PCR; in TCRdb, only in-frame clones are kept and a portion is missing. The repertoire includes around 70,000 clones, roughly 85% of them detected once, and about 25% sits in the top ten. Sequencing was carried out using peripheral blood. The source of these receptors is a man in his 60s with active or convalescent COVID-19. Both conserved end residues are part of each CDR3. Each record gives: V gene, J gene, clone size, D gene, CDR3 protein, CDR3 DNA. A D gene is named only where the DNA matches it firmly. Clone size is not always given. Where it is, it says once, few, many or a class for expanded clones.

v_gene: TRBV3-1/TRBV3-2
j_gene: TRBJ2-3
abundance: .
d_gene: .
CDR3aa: CASSPGLDVEDTQYF
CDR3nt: TGTGCCAGCAGCCCGGGACTCGACGTGGAGGATACGCAGTATTTT

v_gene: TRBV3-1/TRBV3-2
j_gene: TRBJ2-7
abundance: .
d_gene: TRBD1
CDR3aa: CASSWDRDAEQYF
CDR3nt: TGTGCCAGCAGCTGGGACAGAGACGCCGAGCAGTACTTC

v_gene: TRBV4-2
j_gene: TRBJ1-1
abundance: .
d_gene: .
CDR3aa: CASSQDPIREMNTEAFF
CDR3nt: TGTGCCAGCAGCCAAGATCCCATTCGGGAAATGAACACTGAAGCTTTCTTT

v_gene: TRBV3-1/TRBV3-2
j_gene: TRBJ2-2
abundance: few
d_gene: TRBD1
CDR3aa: CASSQYVDRGTGELFF
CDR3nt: TGTGCCAGCAGCCAATACGTCGACAGGGGTACCGGGGAGCTGTTTTTT

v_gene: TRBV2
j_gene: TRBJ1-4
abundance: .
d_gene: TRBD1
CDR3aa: CASSEQGGEKLFF
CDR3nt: TGTGCCAGCAGTGAACAGGGGGGCGAAAAACTGTTTTTT

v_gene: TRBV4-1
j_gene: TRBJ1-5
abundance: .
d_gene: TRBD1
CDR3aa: CASSQGTGNQPQHF
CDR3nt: TGCGCCAGCAGCCAGGGGACAGGGAATCAGCCCCAGCATTTT

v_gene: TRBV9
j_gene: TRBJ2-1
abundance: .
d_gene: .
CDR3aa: CASSVGAGDGEQFF
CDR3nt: TGTGCCAGCAGCGTTGGCGCCGGAGATGGTGAGCAGTTCTTC

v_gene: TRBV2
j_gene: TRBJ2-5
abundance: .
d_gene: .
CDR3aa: CASSVQGEGKETQYF
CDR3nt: TGTGCCAGCAGTGTCCAGGGTGAAGGGAAAGAGACCCAGTACTTC

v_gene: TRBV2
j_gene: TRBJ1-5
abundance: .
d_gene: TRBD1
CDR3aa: CASSQDRGSSNQPQHF
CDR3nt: TGTGCCAGCAGTCAAGACAGGGGGTCGAGCAATCAGCCCCAGCATTTT

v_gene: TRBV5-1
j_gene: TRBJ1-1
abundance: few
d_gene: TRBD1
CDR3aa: CASSPAVQGAGTEAFF
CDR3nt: TGCGCCAGCAGCCCGGCAGTACAGGGGGCGGGCACTGAAGCTTTCTTT

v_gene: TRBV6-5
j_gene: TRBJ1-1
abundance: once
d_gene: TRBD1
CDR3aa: CASTRDRNTEAFF
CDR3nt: TGTGCCAGCACAAGGGACAGAAATACTGAAGCTTTCTTT

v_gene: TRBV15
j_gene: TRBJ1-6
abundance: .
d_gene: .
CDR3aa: CATSSQYNSPLHF
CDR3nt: TGTGCCACCAGCTCTCAGTATAATTCACCCCTCCACTTT

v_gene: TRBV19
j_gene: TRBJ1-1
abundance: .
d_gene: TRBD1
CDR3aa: CASRTIAGGNAEAFF
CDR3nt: TGTGCCAGTAGGACGATCGCAGGGGGTAACGCTGAAGCTTTCTTT

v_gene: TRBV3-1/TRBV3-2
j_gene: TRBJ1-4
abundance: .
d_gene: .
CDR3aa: CASSLEEEKLFF
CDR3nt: TGTGCCAGCAGCCTGGAGGAGGAAAAACTGTTTTTT

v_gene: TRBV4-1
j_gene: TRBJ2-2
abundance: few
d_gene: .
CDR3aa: CASSQGPEAGELFF
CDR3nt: TGCGCCAGCAGCCAAGGGCCGGAGGCCGGGGAGCTGTTTTTT

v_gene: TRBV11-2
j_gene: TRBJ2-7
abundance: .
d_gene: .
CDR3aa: CASSPGRGSGVLGEQYF
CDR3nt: TGTGCCAGCAGCCCTGGAAGGGGATCCGGCGTTCTGGGCGAGCAGTACTTC

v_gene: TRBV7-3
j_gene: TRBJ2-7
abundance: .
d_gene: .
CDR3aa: CASSNGAVYEQYF
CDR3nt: TGTGCCAGCAGCAATGGGGCGGTATACGAGCAGTACTTC

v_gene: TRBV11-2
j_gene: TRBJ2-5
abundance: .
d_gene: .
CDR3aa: CASSAGTPKETQYF
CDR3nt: TGTGCCAGCAGCGCGGGGACTCCAAAAGAGACCCAGTACTTC

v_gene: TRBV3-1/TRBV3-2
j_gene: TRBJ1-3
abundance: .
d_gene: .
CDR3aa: CASSGLMGNTIYF
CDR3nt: TGTGCCAGCAGTGGACTGATGGGAAACACCATATATTTT

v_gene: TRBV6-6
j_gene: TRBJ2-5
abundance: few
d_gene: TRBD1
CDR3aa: CASSYRQGQETQYF
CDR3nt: TGTGCCAGCAGTTACCGACAGGGGCAAGAGACCCAGTACTTC